Below, 26 T cell receptor beta chains from the same sample are listed, as sequenced in a study of CD8 T cells in Susac syndrome (dated by TCRdb to about 2019). Libraries came from the immunoSEQ multiplex PCR assay. RNA was extracted with the RNeasy kit and about 0.5 to 1 ug was reverse transcribed using random hexamers. TCRdb passed the public sequencing reads through fastp at Q25 and MiXCR, retaining productive beta sequences. For every CDR3 protein sequence, its rows merge into one entry that carries the most common genes and DNA. The sample has 150,000 to 180,000 distinct CDR3 sequences on record, 85% to 95% of them singletons. Around 0.15% of the sample belongs to the ten largest clones. The sequenced sample consisted of CD4+ T cells from PBMCs. Receptors were obtained from a human donor with Susac syndrome.

The V and J genes are TRBV9 and TRBJ2-5, with a possible D match to TRBD2 (5 bases). V was clipped by 4 bases and J by 2 bases, with 18 bases between them. There are 16 residues in the CDR3. The V gene's germline CDR1 is SGDLS and CDR2 YYNGEE. CDR3 coding DNA: TGTGCCAGCAGCCTAGTGCGGGCGGAAGAACAAGAGACCCAGTACTTC. It yields the protein CASSLVRAEEQETQYF.

V gene TRBV11-2 combines with J gene TRBJ2-5; D is unresolved. V was cut by 1 base and J by 5 bases, with 11 bases left in between. The CDR3 consists of 14 residues. Germline CDR1 is SGHAT and CDR2 is FQNNGV. Here the CDR3 reads CASSLVARWETQYF. For the CDR3, the DNA is TGTGCCAGCAGCTTAGTGGCCCGTTGGGAGACCCAGTACTTC.

The gene calls are TRBV20-1 and TRBJ2-3; a possible D gene is TRBD2 (5 bases). From germline, CDR1 is DFQATT and CDR2 SNEGSKA (reference sequence). The CDR3 runs 14 residues. V gave up 5 bases and J gave up 3 bases, with 15 bases separating them. CDR3 sequence: CSAFRSGWTDTQYF. The CDR3 DNA sequence: TGCAGTGCTTTTCGGTCGGGATGGACAGATACGCAGTATTTT.

The chain combines TRBV11-2 with TRBJ2-3; TRBD1 matches 8 bases. The CDR3 runs to 14 residues. CDR1 SGHAT and CDR2 FQNNGV come from the germline V gene. The J segment lost 4 bases and the V segment lost 5 bases, leaving 5 bases of the junction unmatched. CDR3 in amino acids: CASSPRTGPDTQYF. CDR3 nucleotide sequence: TGTGCCAGCAGCCCCCGGACAGGGCCAGATACGCAGTATTTT.

This clonotype appeared a few times. This chain links TRBV20-1 with TRBJ1-2; 10 bases match TRBD1. Germline V gene data show CDR1 as DFQATT and CDR2 as SNEGSKA (reference sequence). The CDR3 is 12 residues long. V was clipped by 5 bases and J by 4 bases; unmatched bases: 1. The CDR3 spells CSARTGGYGYTF. CDR3 bases: TGCAGTGCTCGGACAGGGGGCTATGGCTACACCTTC.

The rearrangement links TRBV15 to TRBJ1-5, with a possible D match to TRBD1 (6 bases). CDR1 and CDR2 (germline): LNHNV, YYDKDF (reference sequence). Trimming removed 1 base at V and 4 bases at J, with 8 bases between. The CDR3 sequence is 14 residues long. CDR3 coding DNA: TGTGCCACCAGCAGAGCACAGGGAAATCAGCCCCAGCATTTT. Translating gives CATSRAQGNQPQHF.

The chain uses TRBV5-1 and TRBJ1-2, with a tentative D call TRBD1 (5 bases). This CDR3 spans 16 amino acids. The germline CDR1 and CDR2 sequences are SGHRS and YFSETQ. V was trimmed by 4 bases and J by 3 bases, leaving 19 bases between them. CDR3 DNA sequence: TGCGCCAGCAGCCCGCGGGGCCCCCCCGAGGACTATGGCTACACCTTC. This encodes CASSPRGPPEDYGYTF. Supplemented by reference TRBV5-1 and TRBJ1-2, the full variable domain reads KAGVTQTPRYLIKTRGQQVTLSCSPISGHRSVSWYQQTPGQGLQFLFEYFSETQRNKGNFPGRFSGRQFSNSRSEMNVSTLELGDSALYLCASSPRGPPEDYGYTFGSGTRLTVV.

The V gene is TRBV7-2, the J gene TRBJ2-5; 11 bases agree with TRBD2. CDR3 length: 16 amino acids. Germline V CDR1 and CDR2: SGHTA, FQGNSA. Trimming at V came to 3 bases and at J to 2 bases, leaving 5 bases not matched to a gene. CDR3 in DNA: TGTGCCAGCAGCTTCCTCCGACTAGCGGGGCAAGAGACCCAGTACTTC. Translating it yields CASSFLRLAGQETQYF.

This chain links TRBV7-7 with TRBJ2-3; 8 nucleotides align to TRBD1. The CDR3 has 14 residues. The J segment lost 5 bases and the V segment lost 5 bases, leaving 6 bases of the junction unmatched. Germline CDR1 is SSHAT and CDR2 is FNYEAQ (reference sequence). The chain's CDR3 is CASSMDRVGDTQYF. In DNA, the CDR3 is TGTGCCAGCAGCATGGACAGGGTTGGAGATACGCAGTATTTT. Using reference TRBV7-7 and TRBJ2-3 for the parts outside the CDR3, the full variable domain is GAGVSQSPRYKVTKRGQDVTLRCDPISSHATLYWYQQALGQGPEFLTYFNYEAQPDKSGLPSDRFSAERPEGSISTLTIQRTEQRDSAMYRCASSMDRVGDTQYFGPGTRLTVL.

The chain carries TRBV6-2 or TRBV6-3 and TRBJ1-1; tentative D call: TRBD1 (5 bases). The CDR3 is made up of 13 amino acids. V lost 5 bases and J 11 bases, leaving 18 bases between the germline ends. Germline CDR1 MNHEY, CDR2 SVGEGT. CDR3 loop: CASSTIPGTGAFF. CDR3 bases: TGTGCCAGCAGTACCATTCCAGGGACGGGCGCTTTCTTT.

The chain has TRBV9 and TRBJ2-5; 7 bases line up with TRBD2. The germline CDR1 and CDR2 sequences are SGDLS and YYNGEE. CDR3 size: 19 residues. V lost 0 bases, J lost 3 bases, and 17 bases stayed unmatched. The CDR3, as DNA: TGTGCCAGCAGCGTAGTGAGGCCTAGCGGAAAAATTCCAAAAGAGACCCAGTACTTC. Amino acid sequence: CASSVVRPSGKIPKETQYF.

The genes are TRBV7-6 and TRBJ2-3; 9 bases map to TRBD1. The length of the CDR3 is 19 residues. The J segment lost 2 bases and the V segment lost 5 bases, leaving 17 bases of the junction unmatched. Germline loops: CDR1 SGHVS, CDR2 FNYEAQ. CDR3 nucleotides: TGTGCCAGCAGCCCCGGACATGCCACAGGGGGCTCTTTCACAGATACGCAGTATTTT. Its protein product is CASSPGHATGGSFTDTQYF.

The V call is TRBV9, the J call TRBJ1-1, with D unresolved. Germline-derived CDR1 and CDR2 are SGDLS and YYNGEE. The CDR3 extends over 12 amino acids. Trimming pared 3 bases from V and 1 base from J, leaving 4 bases between. The CDR3 DNA reads as TGTGCCAGCAGCGGTCCGAACACTGAAGCTTTCTTT. Encoded protein: CASSGPNTEAFF. The whole variable domain, filled in from reference TRBV9 and TRBJ1-1, reads DSGVTQTPKHLITATGQRVTLRCSPRSGDLSVYWYQQSLDQGLQFLIQYYNGEERAKGNILERFSAQQFPDLHSELNLSSLELGDSALYFCASSGPNTEAFFGQGTRLTVV.

This chain links TRBV5-8 with TRBJ1-5; no clear D. The V and J ends lost 4 bases and 0 bases respectively, with 11 bases between them. Germline V gene sequence: CDR1 SGHTS, CDR2 YDEGEE. This CDR3 spans 15 amino acids. CDR3 in DNA: TGTGCCAGCAGCCCCGACGGCTATAGCAATCAGCCCCAGCATTTT. It yields the protein CASSPDGYSNQPQHF.

V is TRBV13 and J is TRBJ2-1; tentative D call: TRBD2 (6 bases). V was trimmed by 5 bases and J by 8 bases, leaving 10 bases between them. The CDR3 is made up of 12 amino acids. Germline V CDR1 and CDR2: PRHDT, FYEKMQ (reference sequence). The chain's CDR3 is CASSHGLYEQFF. The CDR3 DNA reads TGTGCCAGCAGCCATGGACTATATGAGCAGTTCTTC.

The count of this clonotype is one. CDR3 DNA: TGTGCCAGCAGATCCCGTGGTACCATATATTTT. Translating it yields CASRSRGTIYF. The rearrangement joins TRBV12-3 or TRBV12-4 to TRBJ1-3; D uncertain. Trimming took 6 bases from V and 10 from J, leaving 10 bases between them. CDR3 length: 11 residues.

The V gene is TRBV25-1, the J gene TRBJ2-2, with D uncertain. This CDR3 spans 12 amino acids. V was trimmed by 1 base and J by 7 bases, leaving 4 bases between them. Germline assignment: CDR1 MGHDK and CDR2 SYGVNS. This CDR3 is CASSEFDGELFF. Written as DNA, the CDR3 is TGTGCCAGCAGTGAATTCGACGGGGAGCTGTTTTTT.

This rearrangement joins TRBV4-1 to TRBJ1-1; tentative D call: TRBD1 (6 bases). This CDR3 contains 15 residues. Germline V lookup: CDR1 MGHRA, CDR2 YSYEKL. Trimming took off 4 bases at V and 7 bases at J, with 19 bases between the two ends. CDR3 coding DNA: TGCGCCAGCAGCCTCCGAGGGGGGCCGCCCTATGAAGCTTTCTTT. Encoded protein: CASSLRGGPPYEAFF.

V is TRBV6-5 and J is TRBJ2-5; maybe TRBD1 (6 bases). The ends were cut back, 5 bases at V and 5 bases at J, with 15 bases in the middle. CDR1 is MNHEY, CDR2 SVGAGI, per germline. There are 14 residues in the CDR3. The CDR3: CASSPYQGRETQYF. The DNA of the CDR3 is TGTGCCAGCAGTCCATATCAGGGGCGGGAGACCCAGTACTTC.

This chain links TRBV20-1 with TRBJ2-3, with D perhaps matching TRBD1 or TRBD2 (6 bases each). This CDR3 spans 13 amino acids. CDR1 and CDR2 (germline): DFQATT, SNEGSKA (reference sequence). Trimming took off 6 bases at V and 1 base at J, with 11 bases between the two ends. The CDR3 reads CSAARGRTDTQYF. The CDR3 DNA follows: TGCAGTGCCGCCCGGGGGCGCACAGATACGCAGTATTTT.

The chain has TRBV9 and TRBJ2-3, with 10 bases aligning to TRBD1. Germline values: CDR1 SGDLS, CDR2 YYNGEE. The trim removed 3 bases at V and 4 bases at J, leaving 2 bases unmatched. The CDR3 runs 14 residues. DNA of the CDR3: TGTGCCAGCAGCGGGACAGGGGGTGCAGATACGCAGTATTTT. It codes for CASSGTGGADTQYF. Supplemented by reference TRBV9 and TRBJ2-3, the full variable domain reads DSGVTQTPKHLITATGQRVTLRCSPRSGDLSVYWYQQSLDQGLQFLIQYYNGEERAKGNILERFSAQQFPDLHSELNLSSLELGDSALYFCASSGTGGADTQYFGPGTRLTVL.

CDR3 residues: CSAMRGGGGNEQFF. CDR3 in DNA: TGCAGTGCTATGCGGGGTGGGGGCGGCAATGAGCAGTTCTTC. The chain employs TRBV20-1 and TRBJ2-1, with D perhaps matching TRBD1 or TRBD2 (6 bases each). The germline gives CDR1 DFQATT, CDR2 SNEGSKA (reference sequence). The CDR3 consists of 14 residues. Deletions cut 4 bases from V and 6 bases from J, with 16 bases between.

This chain links TRBV19 with TRBJ1-1; tentatively, D is TRBD1 (5 bases). This CDR3 has 14 residues. V was trimmed by 3 bases and J by 4 bases, leaving 12 bases between them. From germline, CDR1 is LNHDA and CDR2 SQIVND (reference sequence). As DNA, the CDR3 is TGTGCCAGTAGTATCGGGGGTGCGGGCACTGAAGCTTTCTTT. Its translation: CASSIGGAGTEAFF.

This clonotype has just one count. The V gene is TRBV29-1, the J gene TRBJ2-5; D is perhaps TRBD2 (5 bases). Trimming shortened V by 6 bases and J by 3 bases, and 8 bases separated the two germline ends. From germline, CDR1 is SQVTM and CDR2 ANQGSEA. The CDR3 totals 11 residues. The CDR3 bases are TGCAGCGTCGGGGAGAAAGAGACCCAGTACTTC. Translating gives CSVGEKETQYF.

This chain uses TRBV7-9 with TRBJ2-1; 9 bases match TRBD1. The CDR3 extends over 12 amino acids. Germline CDR1 and CDR2: SEHNR and FQNEAQ (reference sequence). V was pared by 11 bases and J by 10 bases, with 9 bases of the junction left unmatched. CDR3 loop: CAAWDRADEQFF. CDR3 in DNA: TGTGCCGCCTGGGACAGGGCAGACGAGCAGTTCTTC.

The V call is TRBV4-2, the J call TRBJ2-2; 13 bases align to TRBD2. With 5 bases clipped from V and 1 base from J, the junction kept 7 bases outside the gene matches. Germline V gene data show CDR1 as LGHNA and CDR2 as YNFKEQ. The CDR3 is 18 residues long. The DNA of the CDR3 is TGTGCCAGCAGCTTCCGACTAGCGGGGGGCGAGAACACCGGGGAGCTGTTTTTT. Residues: CASSFRLAGGENTGELFF.